The clone carrying this TCR beta chain was picked up one time. CDR1 KGHSH and CDR2 LQKENI come from the germline V gene. After removal of 0 bases from V and 7 bases from J, the junction contained 5 bases not matched to a gene. The CDR3 length is 15 residues. Original methodology: Amplified reference gene primers provided the basis for estimating nucleated cell counts. Sequencing used immunoSEQ multiplex PCR; TCRdb keeps in-frame clones, though not all of them. V, J and clone size reflect that table, while D and trimming were determined from the DNA. The sample lists roughly 150,000 clones, 80% occurring once. The sample belongs to a study of blood T cell repertoires in COVID-19. Looking at the study overall: Donors in the United States, Italy and Spain gave samples during acute or convalescent COVID-19. The analysed material was cDNA or gDNA that came from T cells, B-cell-depleted T cells, or PBMCs.

V gene TRBV18 combines with J gene TRBJ2-1, with TRBD2 identical over 8 bases. Sequenced material: peripheral blood. The receptor's source is a man aged 55 to 70 with acute or convalescent COVID-19. The CDR3 bases are TGTGCCAGCTCACCACCGTCCGGGAGGGGGAATGAGCAGTTCTTC. This encodes CASSPPSGRGNEQFF.